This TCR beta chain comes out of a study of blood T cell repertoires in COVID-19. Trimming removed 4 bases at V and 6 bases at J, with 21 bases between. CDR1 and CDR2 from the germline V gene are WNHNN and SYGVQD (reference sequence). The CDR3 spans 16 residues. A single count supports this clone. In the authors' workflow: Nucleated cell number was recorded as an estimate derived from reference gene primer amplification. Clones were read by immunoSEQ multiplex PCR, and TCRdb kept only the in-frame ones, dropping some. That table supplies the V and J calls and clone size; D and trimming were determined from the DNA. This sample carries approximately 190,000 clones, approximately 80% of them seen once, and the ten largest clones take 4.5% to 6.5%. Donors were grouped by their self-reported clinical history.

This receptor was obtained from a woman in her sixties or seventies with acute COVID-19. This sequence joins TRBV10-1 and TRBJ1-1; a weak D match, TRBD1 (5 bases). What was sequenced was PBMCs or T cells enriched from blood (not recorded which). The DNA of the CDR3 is TGCGCCAGCAGTGGCGTGAAGGGGCCGCCCGTCCCTGAAGCTTTCTTT. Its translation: CASSGVKGPPVPEAFF.